The T cell receptor (beta chain) described here comes from a study of T cell responses to AZD1222 COVID-19 vaccine. Data came from immunoSEQ multiplex PCR; TCRdb stores just in-frame clones and leaves some out. The repertoire includes more than 120,000 clones, about 92% of them detected once, and about 5% sits in the top ten. Trimming took 1 base from V and 4 from J, leaving 5 bases between them. Germline V gene sequence: CDR1 MDHEN, CDR2 SYDVKM. CDR3 length: 12 amino acids. This receptor was identified in an adult in good health. The chain combines TRBV28 with TRBJ2-7; D gene ambiguous. The material was peripheral blood, obtained on day 0 of AZD1222 vaccination. As DNA, the CDR3 is TGTGCCAGCAGTTTATTCGGGTACGAGCAGTACTTC. Its protein is CASSLFGYEQYF.